Sequencing of this T cell receptor (beta chain) was carried out in a study of cytotoxic CD8 clonotypes in ibrutinib-treated CLL. Study information: Among the patients, about a dozen presented as relapsed/refractory and 15 as treatment-naive; around 17 showed unmutated IGHV.

The assay was immunoSEQ multiplex PCR, and TCRdb's table has in-frame clones only and misses some. The sample lists some 65,000 clones, 45% to 60% seen once, with roughly 14% in the top ten. Cryopreserved PBMCs supplied about 1.9 micrograms of genomic DNA for TCR beta libraries. Overall study findings and caveats: Relative to age-matched healthy donors, clonality at baseline was higher, and it tracked circulating CD8+ T-cell counts.

V was cut by 3 bases and J by 2 bases, with 19 bases left in between. CDR3 length equals 17 residues. The germline gives CDR1 MDHEN, CDR2 SYDVKM. Worth noting for this clone: Its target is unknown.

The sequence was collected from a human donor with chronic lymphocytic leukemia. Here the sequenced sample was PBMCs, taken after 12 months of ibrutinib treatment. The rearrangement joins TRBV28 to TRBJ1-2, with D maybe TRBD1 (5 bases). The CDR3 region has the DNA TGTGCCAGCAGTTTTCAAGTTGGGCAGGGAAAGAACTATGGCTACACCTTC. Translated: CASSFQVGQGKNYGYTF.